This T cell receptor beta chain was sequenced in a study of shared clonotypes between healthy human individuals. The CDR3 spans 13 residues. Germline V gene data show CDR1 as MDHEN and CDR2 as SYDVKM. V dropped 3 bases and J dropped 4 bases, with 6 bases sitting between them. The repertoire was sequenced with immunoSEQ multiplex PCR; TCRdb's copy has only in-frame clones and lacks some. Among 400,000 to 500,000 clones, roughly four fifths were seen once, and the ten largest hold 10% to 15%. The specimen was PBMCs. This clonotype originated in a woman between 35 and 50 years old in good health. Some clones in this sample may be carry-over from other donors' samples. The rearrangement joins TRBV28 to TRBJ2-2; D is unclear. CDR3 in DNA: TGTGCCAGCAGTTTTAGGTTCACCGGGGAGCTGTTTTTT. Translating gives CASSFRFTGELFF.